This entry lists 2 T cell receptor beta chains sequenced from one sample in a study of cytomegalovirus exposure and HLA in healthy donors. Data came from immunoSEQ multiplex PCR; TCRdb stores just in-frame clones and leaves some out. The sample lists some 140,000 clones, roughly nine tenths occurring once. Sequenced material: PBMCs. The receptors were gathered from a man between 18 and 35 years old in good health and CMV-seronegative.

The CDR3 reads CASSLEGQNRFPQHF. DNA of the CDR3: TGTGCCAGCAGCTTAGAGGGACAGAACCGGTTTCCCCAGCATTTT. The chain couples TRBV7-2 to TRBJ1-5, with 7 bases identical to TRBD1. From germline, CDR1 is SGHTA and CDR2 FQGNSA. This CDR3 contains 15 residues. Germline trimming cut 1 base from V and 10 bases from J; bases unmatched to any gene: 10. Full variable domain (rest looked up from reference TRBV7-2 and TRBJ1-5): GAGVSQSPSNKVTEKGKDVELRCDPISGHTALYWYRQSLGQGLEFLIYFQGNSAPDKSGLPSDRFSAERTGGSVSTLTIQRTQQEDSAVYLCASSLEGQNRFPQHFGDGTRLSIL.

The chain combines TRBV5-4 with TRBJ2-3; 8 bases align to TRBD1. Germline assignment: CDR1 SGHNT and CDR2 YYREEE (reference sequence). The CDR3 is made up of 15 amino acids. Trimming removed 4 bases from V and 3 bases from J; junction bases left unmatched: 7. The CDR3 sequence is CASSPGQGKTDTQYF. CDR3 nucleotides: TGTGCCAGCAGCCCCGGACAGGGAAAAACAGATACGCAGTATTTT. Looking up the rest from reference TRBV5-4 and TRBJ2-3 gives the full variable domain: ETGVTQSPTHLIKTRGQQVTLRCSSQSGHNTVSWYQQALGQGPQFIFQYYREEENGRGNFPPRFSGLQFPNYSSELNVNALELDDSALYLCASSPGQGKTDTQYFGPGTRLTVL.